Here is one T cell receptor beta chain with its context. From CD4+ cells came CD45RA+ naive and CD45RA-negative memory subsets. This record comes from a study of shared clonotypes between healthy human individuals. The germline V gene encodes CDR1 SGHNT and CDR2 YYREEE (reference sequence). Trimming left V 0 bases short and J 5 bases short, with 14 bases between. The length of the CDR3 is 15 residues. Generated by immunoSEQ multiplex PCR, the TCRdb table keeps only in-frame clones and is missing some. This table has about 600,000 clones, around 97% appearing once. Input material: naive CD4+ T cells sorted from blood. Subset noted: CD45RA+ positively selected. The gene calls are TRBV5-4 and TRBJ2-5; weak D call: TRBD1 (6 bases). The origin of this receptor is a woman aged 25-40 years in good health. Here the CDR3 reads CASSLDVGGSETQYF. The CDR3 DNA sequence: TGTGCCAGCAGCTTGGATGTTGGGGGCAGCGAGACCCAGTACTTC.